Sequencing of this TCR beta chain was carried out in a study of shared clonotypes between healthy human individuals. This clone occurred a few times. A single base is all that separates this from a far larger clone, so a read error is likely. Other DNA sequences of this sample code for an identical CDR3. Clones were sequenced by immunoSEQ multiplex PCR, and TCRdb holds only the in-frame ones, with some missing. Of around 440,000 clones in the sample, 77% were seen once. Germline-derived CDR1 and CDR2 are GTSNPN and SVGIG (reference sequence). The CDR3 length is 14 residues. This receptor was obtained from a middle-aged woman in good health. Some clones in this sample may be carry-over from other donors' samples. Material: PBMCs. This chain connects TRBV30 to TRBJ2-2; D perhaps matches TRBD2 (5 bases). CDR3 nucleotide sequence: TGTGCCTGGAGAGCCGGTGTAAACACCGGGGAGCTGTTCTTT. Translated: CAWRAGVNTGELFF.